This record covers a single TCR beta chain. This clonotype has a handful of counts. The target of this receptor is not known. No base-level quality is on record; no much larger clone is a single base apart. This sample is part of a study of patients and donors after allogeneic stem cell transplantation (dated by TCRdb to 2018 to 2021). Libraries were constructed by RT-PCR. The listed sequencing device is NextSeq 550. TCRdb handled the public reads itself, with Q25 trimming in fastp and clone calling in MiXCR, and kept productive beta chains. Records with the same CDR3 protein are collapsed into one entry carrying the most frequent genes and DNA. Counted in this sample were about 400,000 distinct CDR3 sequences; 15% to 20% of them appeared once. Less than 8.5% of the sample goes to the ten largest clones. From the cysteine through the phenylalanine, the CDR3 covers 15 amino acids. Here the CDR3 DNA is all that survives: 45 bases in frame from base 1. At the junction V is shortened by 5 bases and J by 7 bases, with 18 bases in between. The germline V gene supplies CDR1 MDHEN and CDR2 SYDVKM.

Here the chain combines TRBV28 and TRBJ1-5; the D gene is possibly TRBD1, with 6 bases matching. The receptor comes from a human donor who was either an allogeneic HSCT recipient or a stem cell or donor lymphocyte infusion donor (not recorded which). It is not recorded whose cells these are; they may come from a transplant donor. The sequencing input was blood, either unsorted or a sorted T cell fraction (not recorded which). The CDR3 reads as follows: CASSLGQPSGQPQHF. Here is the DNA: TGTGCCAGCAGTCTCGGACAGCCTTCGGGACAGCCCCAGCATTTT.